This TCR beta chain came from a study of lymphopenia after photon versus proton radiotherapy. Study-wide points: Post-nadir diversity loss with photons came from oligoclonal expansion, particularly CD8+ Temra cells. Survival link was tested only in deceased patients; proton benefit remains a possibility. Photon-treated patients lost naive T cells and TCR diversity; proton-treated stayed stable.

To note about this clone: Its antigen is still unknown.

The data were produced by immunoSEQ multiplex PCR, yet TCRdb's version contains in-frame clones alone and is incomplete. This table holds around 70,000 clones, around 92% found once. V lost 8 bases and J lost 6, with 12 bases in between. This CDR3 spans 12 amino acids. Germline CDR1 is MRHNA and CDR2 is SNTAGT. The TCR originated in a middle-aged woman with cholangiocarcinoma. The chain links TRBV6-4 to TRBJ2-3; TRBD2 might be the D (6 bases). The source was peripheral blood, collected from a patient treated with photon-based radiotherapy. The CDR3 nucleotides are TGTGCCAGCCCCTTAGCGGACGATACGCAGTATTTT. Its translation is CASPLADDTQYF.